This T cell receptor beta chain was captured by sequencing in a study of T cell changes during pregnancy in multiple sclerosis. CDR1 and CDR2 (germline): LNHDA, SQIVND (reference sequence). The V end was cut by 7 bases, the J end by 3 bases, with 18 bases between. The CDR3 has 15 amino acids. This table comes from immunoSEQ multiplex PCR, and its TCRdb copy is limited to in-frame clones, with some not included. The sample comprises approximately 20,000 clones, approximately 84% of which are singletons, and roughly 8% rests with the top ten. The input for sequencing was CD8+ T cells from peripheral blood mononuclear cells, taken after pregnancy. The V call is TRBV19, the J call TRBJ1-1, with a tentative D call TRBD1 (6 bases). The sequence was collected from a female donor with multiple sclerosis, enrolled in a pregnancy study. CDR3 amino acids: CASTPNPGDDTEAFF. The DNA of the CDR3 is TGTGCCAGTACCCCAAACCCAGGGGACGACACTGAAGCTTTCTTT.